The source of this TCR beta chain is a study of blood T cell repertoires in COVID-19. Study summary: From the United States, Italy and Spain came samples of acute and convalescent COVID-19. T cells, B-cell-depleted T cells, or PBMCs provided the cDNA or gDNA that served as material.

Original data processing: Using reference gene primer amplification, nucleated cell counts were estimated. Generated by immunoSEQ multiplex PCR, the TCRdb table keeps only in-frame clones and is missing some. V, J and clone size are taken as reported in that table, and D and trimming were inferred from the DNA itself. The data show about 130,000 clones, with 70% to 85% seen just once and less than 20% held by the top ten. Looked up from germline, CDR1 is MDHEN and CDR2 is SYDVKM. This CDR3 region has 12 residues. Trimming removed 5 bases at V and 8 bases at J, with 12 bases between. This clone was detected only once.

This receptor was taken from a woman in her forties or fifties with acute or convalescent COVID-19. Sequenced input: peripheral blood. The chain uses TRBV28 and TRBJ1-2, with D unresolved. In nucleotides, the CDR3 is TGTGCCAGCAGTCCCTACCAATGGGGCTACACCTTC. This codes for CASSPYQWGYTF.